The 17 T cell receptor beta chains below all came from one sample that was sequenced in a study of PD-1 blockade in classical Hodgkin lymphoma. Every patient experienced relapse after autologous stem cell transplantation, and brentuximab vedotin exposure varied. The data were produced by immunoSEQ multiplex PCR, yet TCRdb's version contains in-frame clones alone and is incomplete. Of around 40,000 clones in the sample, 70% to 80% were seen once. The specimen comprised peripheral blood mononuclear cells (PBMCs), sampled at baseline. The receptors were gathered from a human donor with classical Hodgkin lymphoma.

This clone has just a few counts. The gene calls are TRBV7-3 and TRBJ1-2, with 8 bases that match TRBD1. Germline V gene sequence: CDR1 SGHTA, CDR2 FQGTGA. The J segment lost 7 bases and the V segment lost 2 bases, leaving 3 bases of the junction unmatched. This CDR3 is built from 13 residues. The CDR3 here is CASSLQQGVGYTF. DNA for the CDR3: TGTGCCAGCAGCTTACAACAGGGGGTTGGCTACACCTTC.

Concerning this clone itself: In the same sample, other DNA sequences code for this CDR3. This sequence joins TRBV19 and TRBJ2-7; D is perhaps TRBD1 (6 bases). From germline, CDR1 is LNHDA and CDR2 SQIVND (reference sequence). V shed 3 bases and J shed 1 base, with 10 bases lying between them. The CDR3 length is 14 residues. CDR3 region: CASSIAGESYEQYF. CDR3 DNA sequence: TGTGCCAGTAGTATCGCAGGGGAGTCCTACGAGCAGTACTTC.

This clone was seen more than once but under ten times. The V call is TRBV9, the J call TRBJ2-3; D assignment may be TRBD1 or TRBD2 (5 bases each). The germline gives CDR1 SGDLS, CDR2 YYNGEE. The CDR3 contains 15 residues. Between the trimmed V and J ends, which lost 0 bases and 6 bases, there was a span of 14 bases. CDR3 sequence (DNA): TGTGCCAGCAGCGTAGGGGGGAGAGAGGCCGATACGCAGTATTTT. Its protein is CASSVGGREADTQYF.

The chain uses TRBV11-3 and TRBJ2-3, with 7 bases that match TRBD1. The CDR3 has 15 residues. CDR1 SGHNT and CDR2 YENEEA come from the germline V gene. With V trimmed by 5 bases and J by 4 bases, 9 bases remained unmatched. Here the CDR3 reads CASSTLDRVPDTQYF. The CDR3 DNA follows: TGTGCCAGCAGCACCCTCGACAGGGTTCCAGATACGCAGTATTTT.

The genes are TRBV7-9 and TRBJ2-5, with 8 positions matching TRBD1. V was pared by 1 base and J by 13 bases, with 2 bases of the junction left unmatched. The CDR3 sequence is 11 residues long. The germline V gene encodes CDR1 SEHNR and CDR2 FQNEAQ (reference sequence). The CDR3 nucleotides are TGTGCCAGCAGCTTAGGACAGGGGCTGTACTTC. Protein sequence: CASSLGQGLYF. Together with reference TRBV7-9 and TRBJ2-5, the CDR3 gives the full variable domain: DTGVSQNPRHKITKRGQNVTFRCDPISEHNRLYWYRQTLGQGPEFLTYFQNEAQLEKSRLLSDRFSAERPKGSFSTLEIQRTEQGDSAMYLCASSLGQGLYFGPGTRLLVL.

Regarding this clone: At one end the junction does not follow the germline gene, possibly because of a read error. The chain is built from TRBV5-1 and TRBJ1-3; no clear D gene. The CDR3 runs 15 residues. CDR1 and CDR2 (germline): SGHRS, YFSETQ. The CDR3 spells CASTHRTVSGNTIYF. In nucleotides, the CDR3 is TGTGCCAGCACCCACAGAACAGTCTCTGGAAACACCATATATTTT.

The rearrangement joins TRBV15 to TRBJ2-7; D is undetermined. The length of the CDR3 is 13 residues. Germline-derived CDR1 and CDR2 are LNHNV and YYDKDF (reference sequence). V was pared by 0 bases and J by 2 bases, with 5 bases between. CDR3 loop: CATSRDRPYEQYF. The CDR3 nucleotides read TGTGCCACCAGCAGAGATAGACCCTACGAGCAGTACTTC.

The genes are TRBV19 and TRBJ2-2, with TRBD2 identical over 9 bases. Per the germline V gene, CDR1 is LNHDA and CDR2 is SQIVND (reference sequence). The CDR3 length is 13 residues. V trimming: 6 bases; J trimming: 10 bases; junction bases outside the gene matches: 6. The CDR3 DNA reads TGTGCCAGTAGGACCGGGACTAGCCAGGAGCTGTTTTTT. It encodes CASRTGTSQELFF.

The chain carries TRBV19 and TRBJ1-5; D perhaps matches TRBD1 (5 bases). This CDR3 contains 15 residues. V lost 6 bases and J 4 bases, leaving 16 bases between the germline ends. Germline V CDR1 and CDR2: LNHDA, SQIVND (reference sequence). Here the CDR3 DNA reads TGTGCCAGTAGGAGACCGGGGGGGGGTAATCAGCCCCAGCATTTT. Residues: CASRRPGGGNQPQHF.

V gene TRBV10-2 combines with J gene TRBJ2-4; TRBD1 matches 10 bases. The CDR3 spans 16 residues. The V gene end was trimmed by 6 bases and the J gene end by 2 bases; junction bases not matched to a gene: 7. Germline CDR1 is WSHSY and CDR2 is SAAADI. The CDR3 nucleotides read TGCGCCAGCAGGGCGACAGGGGGCTTTTCCAAAAACATTCAGTACTTC. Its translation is CASRATGGFSKNIQYF.

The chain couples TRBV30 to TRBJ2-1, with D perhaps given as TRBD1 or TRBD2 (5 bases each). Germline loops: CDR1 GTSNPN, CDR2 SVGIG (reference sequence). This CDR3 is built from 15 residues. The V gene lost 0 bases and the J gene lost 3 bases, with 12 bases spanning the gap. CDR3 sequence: CAWSVGRTRYNEQFF. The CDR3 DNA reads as TGTGCCTGGAGTGTGGGACGGACTCGCTACAATGAGCAGTTCTTC.

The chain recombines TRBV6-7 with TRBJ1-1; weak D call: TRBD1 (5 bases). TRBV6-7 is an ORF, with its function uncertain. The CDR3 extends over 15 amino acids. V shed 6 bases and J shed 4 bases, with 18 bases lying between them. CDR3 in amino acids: CASSHWGGRGTEAFF. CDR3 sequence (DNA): TGTGCCAGCAGCCACTGGGGAGGGAGGGGCACTGAAGCTTTCTTT.

The DNA of the CDR3 is TGCGCCAGCAGCCAAGGACGCAAGGCTTTCTTT. It specifies CASSQGRKAFF. The V call is TRBV4-1, the J call TRBJ1-1; D gene ambiguous. The germline V gene has CDR1 MGHRA and CDR2 YSYEKL. The CDR3 spans 11 residues. Trimming cost V 1 base and J 11 bases, with 8 bases left between them.

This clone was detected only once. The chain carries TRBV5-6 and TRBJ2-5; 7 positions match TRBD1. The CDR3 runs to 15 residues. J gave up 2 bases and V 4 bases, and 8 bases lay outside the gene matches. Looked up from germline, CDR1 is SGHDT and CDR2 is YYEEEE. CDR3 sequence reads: CASSDRDRGQETQYF. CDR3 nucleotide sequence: TGTGCCAGCAGCGACCGGGACAGAGGGCAAGAGACCCAGTACTTC.

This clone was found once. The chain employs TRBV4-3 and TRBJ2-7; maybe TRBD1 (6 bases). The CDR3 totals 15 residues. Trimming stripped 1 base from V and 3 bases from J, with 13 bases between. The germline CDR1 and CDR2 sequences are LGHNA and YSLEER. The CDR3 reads CASSQAWDTYYEQYF. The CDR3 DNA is TGCGCCAGCAGCCAAGCCTGGGACACTTACTACGAGCAGTACTTC.

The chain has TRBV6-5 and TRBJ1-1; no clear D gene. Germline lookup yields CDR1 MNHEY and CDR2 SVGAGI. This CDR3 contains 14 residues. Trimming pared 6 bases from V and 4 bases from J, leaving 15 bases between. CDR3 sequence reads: CASRRASSGTEAFF. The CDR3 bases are TGTGCCAGCAGACGAGCTTCGTCGGGCACTGAAGCTTTCTTT.

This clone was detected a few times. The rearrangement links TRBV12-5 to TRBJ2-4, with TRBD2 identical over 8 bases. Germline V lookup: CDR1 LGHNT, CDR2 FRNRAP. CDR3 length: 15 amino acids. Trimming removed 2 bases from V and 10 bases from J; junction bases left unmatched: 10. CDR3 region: CASGLSGGGEWIQYF. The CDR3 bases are TGTGCTAGTGGTTTGAGCGGGGGTGGAGAGTGGATTCAGTACTTC.